A selection of T cell receptor beta chains follows, all from one sample in a study of fetal regulatory T cell absence and autoimmunity. Sequencing used immunoSEQ multiplex PCR; TCRdb keeps in-frame clones, though not all of them. The data show 95,000 to 100,000 clones, around 72% seen once. Sample: pancreas tissue. The receptors derive from a male donor with IPEX syndrome. The CDR3 runs from the conserved cysteine through the conserved F or W. Fields, in order: J gene, V gene, clone size, D gene, CDR3 DNA, CDR3 protein. D genes are given only for firm matches. Size values are once, few and many counts, or a class for expanded clones, and some rows have none.

J gene: TRBJ1-5
V gene: TRBV19
clone size: NA
D gene: NA
CDR3 DNA: TGTGCCAGTAGTCGAGAATGGACACGCTACAATCAGCCCCAGCATTTT
CDR3 protein: CASSREWTRYNQPQHF

J gene: TRBJ2-7
V gene: TRBV18
clone size: once
D gene: NA
CDR3 DNA: TGTGCCAGCTCACCACCCCAGGGGGGCCCCTACGAGCAGTACTTC
CDR3 protein: CASSPPQGGPYEQYF

J gene: TRBJ2-3
V gene: TRBV19
clone size: NA
D gene: NA
CDR3 DNA: TGTGCCAGTAGTATGGGGGCAGATACGCAGTATTTT
CDR3 protein: CASSMGADTQYF

J gene: TRBJ1-4
V gene: TRBV11-2
clone size: NA
D gene: NA
CDR3 DNA: TGTGCCAGCAGCTTAGGGACAGATGAAAAACTGTTTTTT
CDR3 protein: CASSLGTDEKLFF

J gene: TRBJ2-7
V gene: TRBV10-1
clone size: NA
D gene: TRBD1
CDR3 DNA: TGCGCCAGCAGTGAGTCGGGGACAGACCACGAGCAGTACTTC
CDR3 protein: CASSESGTDHEQYF

J gene: TRBJ1-6
V gene: TRBV4-1
clone size: NA
D gene: NA
CDR3 DNA: TGCGCCAGCAGCCAGGCTTGGACAGCGTATAATTCACCCCTCCACTTT
CDR3 protein: CASSQAWTAYNSPLHF

J gene: TRBJ2-5
V gene: TRBV11-2
clone size: once
D gene: NA
CDR3 DNA: TGTGCCAGCAGCCAAATCCCACGGGGGCAAGAGACCCAGTACTTC
CDR3 protein: CASSQIPRGQETQYF

J gene: TRBJ2-4
V gene: TRBV2
clone size: few
D gene: NA
CDR3 DNA: TGTGCCAGCAGTGGGCTATCGAACATTCAGTACTTC
CDR3 protein: CASSGLSNIQYF

J gene: TRBJ2-3
V gene: TRBV5-4
clone size: once
D gene: TRBD2
CDR3 DNA: TGTGCCAGCAGCTTTTTTAGCGGGATTAGCACAGATACGCAGTATTTT
CDR3 protein: CASSFFSGISTDTQYF

J gene: TRBJ2-1
V gene: TRBV2
clone size: NA
D gene: NA
CDR3 DNA: TGTGCCAGCGATCCCGGACGGGCCCGGTCCTACAATGAGCAGTTCTTC
CDR3 protein: CASDPGRARSYNEQFF

J gene: TRBJ2-7
V gene: TRBV19
clone size: NA
D gene: TRBD1
CDR3 DNA: TGTGCCAGTAGTGGGATGGGGACAGGGACGTACGAGCAGTACTTC
CDR3 protein: CASSGMGTGTYEQYF

J gene: TRBJ1-6
V gene: TRBV10-2
clone size: few
D gene: NA
CDR3 DNA: TGCGCCAGCAGTGGAGGCGGGAGCTCCTATAATTCACCCCTCCACTTT
CDR3 protein: CASSGGGSSYNSPLHF

J gene: TRBJ1-2
V gene: TRBV23-1
clone size: NA
D gene: NA
CDR3 DNA: TGCGCCAGCAGTCAAGGTGCGGGGAATGGCTACACCTTC
CDR3 protein: CASSQGAGNGYTF

J gene: TRBJ1-2
V gene: TRBV19
clone size: NA
D gene: TRBD1
CDR3 DNA: TGTGCCTGCGGGACAGGGGGGCGCAATGGCTACACCTTC
CDR3 protein: CACGTGGRNGYTF

J gene: TRBJ1-2
V gene: TRBV7-2
clone size: NA
D gene: NA
CDR3 DNA: TGTGCCAGCAGCGTCGGGAATAACTATGGCTACACCTTC
CDR3 protein: CASSVGNNYGYTF

J gene: TRBJ1-1
V gene: TRBV11-2
clone size: few
D gene: NA
CDR3 DNA: TGTGCCAGCAGCTTAGGCTTCAGGGATAACACTGAAGCTTTCTTT
CDR3 protein: CASSLGFRDNTEAFF

J gene: TRBJ1-3
V gene: TRBV7-9
clone size: NA
D gene: NA
CDR3 DNA: TGTGCCAGCAGCTTAGGCAGAAGCTCTGGAAACACCATATATTTT
CDR3 protein: CASSLGRSSGNTIYF

J gene: TRBJ2-1
V gene: TRBV5-1
clone size: NA
D gene: NA
CDR3 DNA: TGCGCCAGCAGCGGTTCCTACAATGAGCAGTTCTTC
CDR3 protein: CASSGSYNEQFF

J gene: TRBJ2-1
V gene: TRBV11-3
clone size: NA
D gene: NA
CDR3 DNA: TGTGCCAGCAGCCCTGGTAGTCTTCCGGAGGGGAATGAGCAGTTCTTC
CDR3 protein: CASSPGSLPEGNEQFF

J gene: TRBJ2-7
V gene: TRBV15
clone size: few
D gene: TRBD1
CDR3 DNA: TGTGCCACCAGCACCGGTGCCCAGGGGGCGTACGAGCAGTACTTC
CDR3 protein: CATSTGAQGAYEQYF

J gene: TRBJ2-3
V gene: TRBV27
clone size: NA
D gene: NA
CDR3 DNA: TGTGCCAGCAGTTTCAGGGTGGCAGATACGCAGTATTTT
CDR3 protein: CASSFRVADTQYF

J gene: TRBJ2-1
V gene: TRBV5-1
clone size: once
D gene: TRBD1
CDR3 DNA: TGCGCCAGCAGCCGGGACAGGAACAATGAGCAGTTCTTC
CDR3 protein: CASSRDRNNEQFF

J gene: TRBJ1-6
V gene: TRBV9
clone size: NA
D gene: NA
CDR3 DNA: TGTGCCAGCAGCGTAGGAAATAATTCACCCCTCCACTTT
CDR3 protein: CASSVGNNSPLHF

J gene: TRBJ2-7
V gene: TRBV14
clone size: NA
D gene: NA
CDR3 DNA: TGTGCCAGCAGCCAAGAAGGGTCTTACTACGAGCAGTACTTC
CDR3 protein: CASSQEGSYYEQYF

J gene: TRBJ2-7
V gene: TRBV6-6
clone size: few
D gene: NA
CDR3 DNA: TGTGCCAGCAGTTTGACAGCTTACCCCTCCTACGAGCAGTACTTC
CDR3 protein: CASSLTAYPSYEQYF

J gene: TRBJ2-7
V gene: TRBV7-9
clone size: few
D gene: NA
CDR3 DNA: TGTGCCAGCAGCTTGGGTCGGGTAGCGGCTGCCTACGAGCAGTACTTC
CDR3 protein: CASSLGRVAAAYEQYF

J gene: TRBJ2-7
V gene: TRBV5-6
clone size: NA
D gene: TRBD1
CDR3 DNA: TGTGCCAGCAGCCCCGGGACAGGGTCCTACGAGCAGTACTTC
CDR3 protein: CASSPGTGSYEQYF

J gene: TRBJ2-7
V gene: TRBV6-5
clone size: NA
D gene: TRBD2
CDR3 DNA: TGTGCCAGCAGTACGGGACTAGCGGGGGCGAAGCAGTACTTC
CDR3 protein: CASSTGLAGAKQYF

J gene: TRBJ2-5
V gene: TRBV15
clone size: NA
D gene: TRBD1
CDR3 DNA: TGTGCCACCAGCAGAGGGACAGGGAAGTATAGCGGAGGAGGGGAGACCCAGTACTTC
CDR3 protein: CATSRGTGKYSGGGETQYF

J gene: TRBJ1-2
V gene: TRBV6-1
clone size: NA
D gene: NA
CDR3 DNA: TGTGCCATGGGGAGCCCTTATGGCTACACCTTC
CDR3 protein: CAMGSPYGYTF

J gene: TRBJ2-7
V gene: TRBV5-1
clone size: NA
D gene: TRBD2
CDR3 DNA: TGCGCCAGCAGACCCCTCGGGCGGGAGTACGAGCAGTACTTC
CDR3 protein: CASRPLGREYEQYF

J gene: TRBJ1-1
V gene: TRBV6-5
clone size: NA
D gene: NA
CDR3 DNA: TGTGCCAGCAGTCGCAACGGAGAGACTGAAGCTTTCTTT
CDR3 protein: CASSRNGETEAFF

J gene: TRBJ2-3
V gene: TRBV11-2
clone size: NA
D gene: NA
CDR3 DNA: TGTGCCAGCGAAACAGAGGGGGGCAACACAGATACGCAGTATTTT
CDR3 protein: CASETEGGNTDTQYF

J gene: TRBJ2-1
V gene: TRBV2
clone size: NA
D gene: NA
CDR3 DNA: TGTGCCAGCAGGAGGGGGGCCCAGGAAGGAAATGAGCAGTTCTTC
CDR3 protein: CASRRGAQEGNEQFF

J gene: TRBJ1-5
V gene: TRBV7-9
clone size: NA
D gene: NA
CDR3 DNA: TGTGCCAGCAGCCGTTACGGCGATCAGCCCCAGCATTTT
CDR3 protein: CASSRYGDQPQHF

J gene: TRBJ2-5
V gene: TRBV5-1
clone size: NA
D gene: TRBD2
CDR3 DNA: TGCGCCAGCAGCTTGGAGTTAGCGGGAGTGCGGGAGACCCAGTACTTC
CDR3 protein: CASSLELAGVRETQYF

J gene: TRBJ2-3
V gene: TRBV7-2
clone size: NA
D gene: NA
CDR3 DNA: TGTGCCAGCAGCTTAGCGGGGATCCTCACAGATACGCAGTATTTT
CDR3 protein: CASSLAGILTDTQYF

J gene: TRBJ2-7
V gene: TRBV6-1
clone size: NA
D gene: TRBD2
CDR3 DNA: TGTGCCAGCCGGACTAGCGGGATCTACGAGCAGTACTTC
CDR3 protein: CASRTSGIYEQYF

J gene: TRBJ2-1
V gene: TRBV10-3
clone size: NA
D gene: TRBD2
CDR3 DNA: TGTGCCATCAGTGAGTATACTAGCGGGACCTCTTCCTACAATGAGCAGTTCTTC
CDR3 protein: CAISEYTSGTSSYNEQFF

J gene: TRBJ2-7
V gene: TRBV4-2
clone size: NA
D gene: NA
CDR3 DNA: TGTGCCAGCAGCCCAGAATTCCTAGAGCCCTACGAGCAGTACTTC
CDR3 protein: CASSPEFLEPYEQYF

J gene: TRBJ1-6
V gene: TRBV19
clone size: NA
D gene: NA
CDR3 DNA: TGTGCCAGTAGTACTTTGGCCTCTAATTCACCCCTCCACTTT
CDR3 protein: CASSTLASNSPLHF

J gene: TRBJ2-7
V gene: TRBV13
clone size: NA
D gene: NA
CDR3 DNA: TGTGCCAGCAGCCCTCAGGGGAAATTCTACGAGCAGTACTTC
CDR3 protein: CASSPQGKFYEQYF

J gene: TRBJ1-5
V gene: TRBV13
clone size: NA
D gene: TRBD1
CDR3 DNA: TGTGCCAGCAGCTTCGGGACAGGGAAAGGGTATAGCAATCAGCCCCAGCATTTT
CDR3 protein: CASSFGTGKGYSNQPQHF

J gene: TRBJ2-5
V gene: TRBV9
clone size: NA
D gene: NA
CDR3 DNA: TGTGCCAGCAGCGTAGGGGTGTACGAGACCCAGTACTTC
CDR3 protein: CASSVGVYETQYF

J gene: TRBJ1-2
V gene: TRBV19
clone size: NA
D gene: NA
CDR3 DNA: TGTGCCAGTAGTATACTTCGGACGGAAACTAACTATGGCTACACCTTC
CDR3 protein: CASSILRTETNYGYTF

J gene: TRBJ1-1
V gene: TRBV19
clone size: NA
D gene: NA
CDR3 DNA: TGTGCCAGTAGTATTTATAAGGGTCTTATGAACACTGAAGCTTTCTTT
CDR3 protein: CASSIYKGLMNTEAFF

J gene: TRBJ2-3
V gene: TRBV7-2
clone size: NA
D gene: TRBD2
CDR3 DNA: TGTGCCAGCGCCCGCCGGGGGGCAGATACGCAGTATTTT
CDR3 protein: CASARRGADTQYF

J gene: TRBJ1-5
V gene: TRBV6-5
clone size: once
D gene: NA
CDR3 DNA: TGTGCCAGCAGTGAACAGGCTGATCAGCCCCAGCATTTT
CDR3 protein: CASSEQADQPQHF

J gene: TRBJ1-2
V gene: TRBV5-1
clone size: NA
D gene: TRBD1
CDR3 DNA: TGCGCCAGCAGCTTGCACCCGGGACAGGGCACTAACTATGGCTACACCTTC
CDR3 protein: CASSLHPGQGTNYGYTF

J gene: TRBJ2-7
V gene: TRBV2
clone size: NA
D gene: TRBD2
CDR3 DNA: TGTGCCAGCAGTGAAGGGGCTAGCGGCCCCTACGAGCAGTACTTC
CDR3 protein: CASSEGASGPYEQYF

J gene: TRBJ2-3
V gene: TRBV27
clone size: NA
D gene: TRBD2
CDR3 DNA: TGTGCCAGCAGTTTAGTGACTAGCGGGGGGGCAGGCGCAGATACGCAGTATTTT
CDR3 protein: CASSLVTSGGAGADTQYF

J gene: TRBJ2-7
V gene: TRBV27
clone size: NA
D gene: TRBD1
CDR3 DNA: TGTGCCAGCAGTTTATTGGACAGGGCCTACGAGCAGTACTTC
CDR3 protein: CASSLLDRAYEQYF